The 8 T cell receptor beta chains listed next were all sequenced from one sample in a study of cytomegalovirus exposure and HLA in healthy donors. PCR involved 60 Vbeta and 13 Jbeta primers. Assay used: immunoSEQ multiplex PCR; TCRdb lists only in-frame clones, some missing. The repertoire includes roughly 180,000 clones, around 80% of them detected once, and roughly 3.6% sits in the top ten. The specimen sequenced was PBMCs. The receptors originated from a woman between 55 and 75 years old in good health and CMV-seropositive.

V usage is TRBV21-1 and J usage is TRBJ2-7; TRBD2 reflects the table's D call only, with no check against the DNA. TRBV21-1 is a pseudogene. The CDR3 is made up of 16 amino acids. The CDR3 here is CASSELTSGVTYEQYF. In nucleotides, the CDR3 is TGTGCCAGCAGCGAATTGACTAGCGGGGTAACCTACGAGCAGTACTTC.

For this clone: This sample includes further DNA sequences coding for the same CDR3. The chain is built from TRBV7-2 and TRBJ2-3; possibly TRBD2 for D (6 bases). Germline V gene sequence: CDR1 SGHTA, CDR2 FQGNSA. V lost 1 base, J lost 5 bases, and 7 bases lay in between. CDR3 length equals 13 residues. The CDR3 region is CASSLGGEDTQYF. DNA for the CDR3: TGTGCCAGCAGCTTAGGGGGGGAAGATACGCAGTATTTT.

V and J are TRBV6-1 and TRBJ2-5, with 9 nucleotides matching TRBD2. Matching the DNA end better, TRBJ2-7 makes the J call doubtful. The CDR3 has 14 amino acids. From germline, CDR1 is MNHNS and CDR2 SASEGT. The CDR3 coding sequence is TGTGCCAGCAGGGCGAGCGGGAGGAGCTACGAGCAGTACTTC. Its translation: CASRASGRSYEQYF.

The V call is TRBV4-2, the J call TRBJ1-4; D unresolved. There are 16 residues in the CDR3. The germline V and J ends were trimmed by 1 base and 13 bases, with 22 bases remaining between them. CDR1 is LGHNA, CDR2 YNFKEQ, per germline. The CDR3 nucleotides read TGTGCCAGCAGCCAAGTTAATGAAGGGTTCATAGAGGGACTGTTTTTT. Translated: CASSQVNEGFIEGLFF.

The gene calls are TRBV28 and TRBJ2-4; D is uncertain. Trimming shortened V by 7 bases and J by 5 bases, and 9 bases separated the two germline ends. Germline V lookup: CDR1 MDHEN, CDR2 SYDVKM. The CDR3 runs 12 residues. The CDR3 region is CASTSTENIQYF. CDR3 DNA sequence: TGTGCCAGCACCTCAACAGAAAACATTCAGTACTTC.

CDR3 sequence reads: CASRATANTEAFF. CDR3 sequence (DNA): TGTGCCAGCAGGGCAACAGCGAACACTGAAGCTTTCTTT. The J gene is TRBJ1-1, the V gene TRBV7-3; no clear D gene. Trimming stripped 6 bases from V and 1 base from J, with 9 bases between. This CDR3 comprises 13 residues. From germline, CDR1 is SGHTA and CDR2 FQGTGA.

This chain connects TRBV5-1 to TRBJ2-1; a possible D gene is TRBD2 (6 bases). The CDR3 length is 14 residues. With 4 bases removed from V and 3 bases from J, the gap between germline ends came to 11 bases. CDR1 is SGHRS and CDR2 is YFSETQ in the germline V gene. CDR3 nucleotides: TGCGCCAGCAGCGGAGGGGTCAGCTACAATGAGCAGTTCTTC. Translated: CASSGGVSYNEQFF.

This clone was counted a single time. The CDR3 bases are TGTGCCAGCAGCTTAAGATTACTCGGAGAGACCCAGTACTTC. Translating it yields CASSLRLLGETQYF. The chain uses TRBV7-2 and TRBJ2-5; D is ambiguous. Germline assignment: CDR1 SGHTA and CDR2 FQGNSA. CDR3 length: 14 amino acids. The ends were cut back, 2 bases at V and 4 bases at J, with 11 bases in the middle.